The clone carrying this T cell receptor beta chain occurred many times. This sample was included in a study of neurological immune-mediated disorders. TCRdb itself ran the 5' RACE reads through MiXCR, one entry per CDR3 protein. The table has roughly 70,000 distinct CDR3 sequences, 4.8% seen once; the top ten hold 2% to 2.5%. The sequence came from a woman between 70 and 85 years old with multiple sclerosis. Source material: PBMCs.

CDR3 sequence reads: CASSLGAGGETQYF. CDR3 nucleotides: TGTGCCAGCAGCTTAGGTGCGGGAGGAGAGACCCAGTACTTC. This chain joins TRBV7-2 and TRBJ2-5, with TRBD2 matching over 8 bases. V trimming: 1 base; J trimming: 4 bases; junction bases outside the gene matches: 2. This CDR3 spans 14 amino acids. Germline loops: CDR1 SGHTA, CDR2 FQGNSA.